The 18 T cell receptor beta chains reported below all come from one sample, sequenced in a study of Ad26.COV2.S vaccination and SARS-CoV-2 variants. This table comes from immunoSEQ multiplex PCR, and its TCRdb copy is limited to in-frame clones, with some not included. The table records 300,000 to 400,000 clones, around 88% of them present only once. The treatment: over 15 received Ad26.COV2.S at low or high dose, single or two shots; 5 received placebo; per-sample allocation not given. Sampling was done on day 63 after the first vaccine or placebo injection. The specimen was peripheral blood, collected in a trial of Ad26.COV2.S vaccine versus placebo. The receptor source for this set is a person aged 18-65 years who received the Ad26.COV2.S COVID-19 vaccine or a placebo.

CDR3 amino acids: CASSLIGGRGTEAFF. CDR3 sequence (DNA): TGCGCCAGCAGCTTAATCGGGGGGCGAGGCACTGAAGCTTTCTTT. The V gene is TRBV5-1, the J gene TRBJ1-1; D might be TRBD1 (6 bases). Trimming pared 2 bases from V and 4 bases from J, leaving 15 bases between. The germline gives CDR1 SGHRS, CDR2 YFSETQ. This CDR3 region has 15 residues.

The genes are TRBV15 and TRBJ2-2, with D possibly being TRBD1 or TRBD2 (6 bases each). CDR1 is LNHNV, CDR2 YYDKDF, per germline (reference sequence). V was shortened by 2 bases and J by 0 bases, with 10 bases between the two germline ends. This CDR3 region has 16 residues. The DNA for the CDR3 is TGTGCCACCAGCAGACATAGGGGGGCGAACACCGGGGAGCTGTTTTTT. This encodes CATSRHRGANTGELFF.

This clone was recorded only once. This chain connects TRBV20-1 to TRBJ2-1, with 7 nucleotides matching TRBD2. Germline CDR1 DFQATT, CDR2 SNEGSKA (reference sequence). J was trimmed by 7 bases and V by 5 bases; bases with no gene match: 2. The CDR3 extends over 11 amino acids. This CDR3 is CSAWEGNEQFF. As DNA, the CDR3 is TGCAGTGCTTGGGAGGGTAATGAGCAGTTCTTC.

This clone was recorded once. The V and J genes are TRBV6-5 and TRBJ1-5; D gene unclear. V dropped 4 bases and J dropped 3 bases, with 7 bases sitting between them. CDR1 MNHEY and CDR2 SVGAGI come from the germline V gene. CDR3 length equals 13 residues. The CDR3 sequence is CASSLVLNQPQHF. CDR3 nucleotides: TGTGCCAGCAGTTTGGTACTCAATCAGCCCCAGCATTTT.

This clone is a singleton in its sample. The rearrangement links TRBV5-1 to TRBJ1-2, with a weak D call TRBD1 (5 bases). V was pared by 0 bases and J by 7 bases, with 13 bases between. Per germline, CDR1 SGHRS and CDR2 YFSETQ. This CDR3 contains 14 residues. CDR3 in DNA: TGCGCCAGCAGCTTGGGACAGTCACCTTCTGGCTACACCTTC. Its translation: CASSLGQSPSGYTF.

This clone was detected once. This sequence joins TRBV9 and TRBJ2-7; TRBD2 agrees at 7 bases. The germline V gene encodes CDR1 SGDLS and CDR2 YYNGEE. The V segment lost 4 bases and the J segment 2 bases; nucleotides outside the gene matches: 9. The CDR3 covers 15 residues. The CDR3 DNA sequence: TGTGCCAGCAGCCTCCGGGACGGGAGGACCTACGAGCAGTACTTC. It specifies CASSLRDGRTYEQYF.

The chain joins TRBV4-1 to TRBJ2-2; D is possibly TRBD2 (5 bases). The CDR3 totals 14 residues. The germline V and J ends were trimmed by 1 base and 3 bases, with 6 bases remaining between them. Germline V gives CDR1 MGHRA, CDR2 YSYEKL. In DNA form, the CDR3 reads TGCGCCAGCAGCCAAGGACTATACACCGGGGAGCTGTTTTTT. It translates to CASSQGLYTGELFF.

The CDR3 here is CASSPGGPQPQHF. CDR3 bases: TGTGCCAGCTCACCGGGGGGACCCCAGCCCCAGCATTTT. The chain recombines TRBV18 with TRBJ1-5, with D possibly TRBD1 on 5 matching bases. This CDR3 region has 13 residues. CDR1 KGHSH and CDR2 LQKENI come from the germline V gene. Trimming shortened V by 3 bases and J by 7 bases, and 10 bases separated the two germline ends. The variable domain in full, with the rest retrieved from reference TRBV18 and TRBJ1-5, is NAGVMQNPRHLVRRRGQEARLRCSPMKGHSHVYWYRQLPEEGLKFMVYLQKENIIDESGMPKERFSAEFPKEGPSILRIQQVVRGDSAAYFCASSPGGPQPQHFGDGTRLSIL.

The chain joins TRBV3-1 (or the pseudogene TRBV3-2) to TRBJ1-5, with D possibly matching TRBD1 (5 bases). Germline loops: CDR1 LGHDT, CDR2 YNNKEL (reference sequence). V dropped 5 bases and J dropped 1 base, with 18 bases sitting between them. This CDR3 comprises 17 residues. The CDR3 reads CASSKGRAPGSNQPQHF. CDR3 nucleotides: TGTGCCAGCAGCAAGGGGAGGGCCCCCGGGAGCAATCAGCCCCAGCATTTT.

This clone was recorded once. CDR3 coding DNA: TGTGCCAGCAGCTTAGTCTCGGGAATACCCACAGATACGCAGTATTTT. Its translation: CASSLVSGIPTDTQYF. This chain connects TRBV7-6 to TRBJ2-3; D is possibly TRBD2 (5 bases). CDR3 size: 16 residues. Trimming left V 1 base short and J 2 bases short, with 13 bases between. CDR1 and CDR2 (germline): SGHVS, FNYEAQ.

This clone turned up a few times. The CDR3 here is CSASGQRSYEQYF. For the CDR3, the DNA is TGCAGTGCTAGTGGACAGCGCTCCTACGAGCAGTACTTC. The chain recombines TRBV20-1 with TRBJ2-7; possibly TRBD1 for D (6 bases). The V gene lost 3 bases and the J gene lost 0 bases, with 9 bases spanning the gap. The CDR3 has 13 residues. Germline V gene lookup returns CDR1 DFQATT and CDR2 SNEGSKA (reference sequence).

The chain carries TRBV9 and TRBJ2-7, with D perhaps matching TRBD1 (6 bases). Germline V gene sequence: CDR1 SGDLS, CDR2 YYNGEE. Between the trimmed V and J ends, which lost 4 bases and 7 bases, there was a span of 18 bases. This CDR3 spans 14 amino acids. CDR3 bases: TGTGCCAGCAGCCCAGCTTCAGGGGCGGAAGAGCAGTACTTC. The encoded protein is CASSPASGAEEQYF.

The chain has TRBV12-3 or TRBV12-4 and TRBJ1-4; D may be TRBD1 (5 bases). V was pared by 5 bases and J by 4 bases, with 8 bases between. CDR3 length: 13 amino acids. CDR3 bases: TGTGCCAGCAGTCCGGGACGTAATGAAAAACTGTTTTTT. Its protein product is CASSPGRNEKLFF.

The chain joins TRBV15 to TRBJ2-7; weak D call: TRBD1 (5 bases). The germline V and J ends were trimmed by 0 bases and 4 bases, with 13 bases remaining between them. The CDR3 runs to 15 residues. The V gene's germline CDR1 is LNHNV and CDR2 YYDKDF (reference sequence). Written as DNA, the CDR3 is TGTGCCACCAGCAGAGACGACAGTAGGGTATACGAGCAGTACTTC. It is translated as CATSRDDSRVYEQYF.

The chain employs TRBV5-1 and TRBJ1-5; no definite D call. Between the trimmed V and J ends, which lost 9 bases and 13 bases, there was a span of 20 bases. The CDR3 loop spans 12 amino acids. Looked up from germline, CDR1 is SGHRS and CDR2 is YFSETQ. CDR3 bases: TGCGCCATTTGTCCGGGGATGGAGGCTCAGCATTTT. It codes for CAICPGMEAQHF. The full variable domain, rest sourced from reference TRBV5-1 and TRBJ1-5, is KAGVTQTPRYLIKTRGQQVTLSCSPISGHRSVSWYQQTPGQGLQFLFEYFSETQRNKGNFPGRFSGRQFSNSRSEMNVSTLELGDSALYLCAICPGMEAQHFGDGTRLSIL.

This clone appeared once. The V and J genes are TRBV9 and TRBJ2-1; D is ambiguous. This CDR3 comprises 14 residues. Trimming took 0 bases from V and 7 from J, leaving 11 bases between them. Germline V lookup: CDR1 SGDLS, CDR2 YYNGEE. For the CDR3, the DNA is TGTGCCAGCAGCGTAGTAGGCAGCGAAAATGAGCAGTTCTTC. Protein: CASSVVGSENEQFF.

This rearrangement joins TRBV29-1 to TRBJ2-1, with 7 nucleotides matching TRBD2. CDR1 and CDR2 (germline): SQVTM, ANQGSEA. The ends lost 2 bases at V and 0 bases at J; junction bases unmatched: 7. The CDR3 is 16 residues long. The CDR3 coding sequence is TGCAGCGTTGAACCTGTGCTAGCGGTCTCCTACAATGAGCAGTTCTTC. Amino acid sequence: CSVEPVLAVSYNEQFF.

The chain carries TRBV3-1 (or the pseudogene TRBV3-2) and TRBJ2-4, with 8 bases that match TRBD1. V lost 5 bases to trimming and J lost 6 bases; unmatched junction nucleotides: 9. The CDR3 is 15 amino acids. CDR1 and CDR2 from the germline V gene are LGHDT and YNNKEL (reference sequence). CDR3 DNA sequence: TGTGCCAGCAGCGCCGACAGGGGAGAGGGAAACATTCAGTACTTC. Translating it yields CASSADRGEGNIQYF.